The source of this TCR beta chain is a study of T cells in Graves' hyperthyroidism and ophthalmopathy. The study's findings and limits: Separating ophthalmopathy from stable hyperthyroidism was achieved by a 13 V-J model.

This clonotype was picked up many times. Its antigen remains unidentified. This CDR3 is 13 amino acids long. The V end was cut by 2 bases, the J end by 0 bases, with 1 base between. A lack of ophthalmopathy progression within 18 months defined stable Graves' hyperthyroidism. It was uncontrolled infection, other autoimmune disease, pregnancy or lactation that excluded patients. The PBMCs studied were ones that came from 10 ml fresh peripheral blood. RNA transcripts provided the source from which TCR beta CDR3 regions were amplified. HTBI primers were employed in a first-round RT-PCR of the TCR CDR3. MiXCR, run by TCRdb on the multiplex PCR reads, gives a single entry per CDR3 protein. The table lists a few hundred thousand distinct CDR3 sequences, 15% to 17% of them singletons.

The gene calls are TRBV12-3 or TRBV12-4 and TRBJ1-4; D remains ambiguous. The sequenced material came from blood. This sequence originates from a woman in her twenties or thirties with Graves' hyperthyroidism. The CDR3 DNA sequence: TGTGCCAGCAGTTTAACAACTAATGAAAAACTGTTTTTT. It translates to CASSLTTNEKLFF.